Below, one T cell receptor (beta chain) is given with its context. The antigen remains undetermined. The data were obtained in a study of CD8 T cells in ankylosing spondylitis. Overall study results and limits: Disease-associated clonotypes exhibited CD8+ identity and were relatively infrequent in peripheral blood.

A single record per CDR3 protein comes from TCRdb applying MiXCR to the 5' RACE reads. The top ten clones hold 13% to 15% of a sample with fewer than 180,000 distinct CDR3 sequences, around 42% of them seen once. The J segment lost 4 bases and the V segment lost 5 bases, leaving 7 bases of the junction unmatched. This CDR3 has 14 amino acids. This chain connects TRBV12-3 or TRBV12-4 to TRBJ2-7; 8 bases line up with TRBD2. The sample consisted of synovial fluid, either unsorted or a sorted T cell fraction (not recorded which). The receptor's source is a male donor with ankylosing spondylitis. CDR3 nucleotide sequence: TGTGCCAGCAGTCCGGGAGGGGGGGGATACGAGCAGTACTTC. As protein: CASSPGGGGYEQYF.